Sequencing of this T cell receptor beta chain was carried out in a study of cytomegalovirus exposure and HLA in healthy donors. Data came from immunoSEQ multiplex PCR; TCRdb stores just in-frame clones and leaves some out. The sample yields under 400,000 clones, about nine tenths seen once. The junction had 4 bases not matched to a gene; V was cut back by 3 bases and J by 4 bases. The CDR3 has 15 residues. CDR1 SEHNR and CDR2 FQNEAQ come from the germline V gene (reference sequence). This clone was seen a few times. Sequencing was carried out using PBMCs. This sequence was found in a woman between 18 and 29 years old in good health and CMV-seronegative. This sequence joins TRBV7-9 and TRBJ1-2; 11 nucleotides line up with TRBD1. Here the CDR3 reads CASSLDRGRFYGYTF. As DNA, the CDR3 is TGTGCCAGCAGCTTGGACAGGGGGCGCTTCTATGGCTACACCTTC.